The sequence of this TCR beta chain was determined in a study of glioma-infiltrating T cells (dated by TCRdb to about 2016). In the study overall: Glioma tissue, non-neoplastic brain tissue and matched peripheral blood mononuclear cells were used as sources from which TCR alpha- and beta-chain repertoires were sequenced. To measure divergence between tissue and blood T-cell populations, each tissue-infiltrating repertoire was compared with the peripheral blood repertoire of the same patient. Three low-grade glioma patients, fewer than 10 primary glioblastoma patients and three non-glioma patients contributing non-neoplastic brain tissue were included in the paired cohort.

This clonotype was found many times. Its antigen is still unknown. Within one base of it there is no much larger clone, and no base qualities were kept. The research as a whole found: Only a very small number of CDR3 sequences turned up in both tissue and blood, a result put down to high CDR3 diversity combined with limited sampling. VJ-independent divergence between tissue and blood was found to be below expectation in non-neoplastic patients but above expectation in all gliomas, particularly low-grade gliomas. Group comparisons were based on small numbers of patients: three non-neoplastic, three low-grade glioma and eight or nine glioblastoma patients.

TCR alpha and beta CDR3 regions were amplified with the iRepertoire nested amplicon-rescue multiplex PCR (arm-PCR) platform from RNA. The input for one-step reverse transcription and amplification was roughly 85-400 ng of tissue mRNA or PBMC total RNA. Following bead purification, Illumina adapters were added through a secondary multiplex PCR, and the libraries were then gel-purified between 200 and 400 bp. Internal 6-nucleotide barcodes were carried by the libraries and were used for demultiplexing. The libraries were sequenced on an Illumina MiSeq using 2x220 or 2x250 nucleotide paired-end reads. The authors' analysis ran thus. Paired reads were merged with FLASH 1.2.11 and aligned to the GRCh37 human genome with BWA-MEM before extracting TRA and TRB reads. For V and J assignment, an IMGT-derived reference of cassette sequences and CDR3 motifs that included pseudogenes was used. Three-frame translation of reads was performed, and productive CDR3s were defined as those with a C...FGXG motif and no stop codons. Clonotypes were defined as unique combinations of V-J cassette pair and CDR3 amino acid sequence. Hamming distance filtering was applied to reads, with thresholds set by the sequence error rate of each sample in mapped regions. TCRdb's own reprocessing of the public reads used fastp at Q25 and MiXCR and kept productive beta chains. Under each unique CDR3 protein, matching rows form one entry showing the most common genes and DNA. The V and J calls, along with clone size, are taken from TCRdb and not from the paper's own processing. Recorded for this sample are over 80,000 distinct CDR3 sequences; roughly 40% of them occurred a single time. Around two fifths of the sample lies in the top ten.

Via the germline V gene, CDR1 is SGHVS and CDR2 FNYEAQ. The CDR3 covers 16 residues, taking in both the cysteine and the phenylalanine. CDR3 DNA is the only sequence kept; it has 48 bases, read in frame from the first base. The V and J ends are trimmed by 5 bases and 2 bases, leaving 15 bases between them. The sequence is built from TRBV7-6 and TRBJ2-2, and perhaps TRBD1 as D gene, on 5 matching bases. This receptor was taken from a human donor with low-grade glioma or glioblastoma, undergoing nonglioma brain surgery, or in good health (not recorded which). The source material was glioma tissue, nonneoplastic brain tissue, or PBMCs (not recorded which). For the CDR3, the sequence is CASSPRQSLNTGELFF. The base sequence is TGTGCCAGCAGCCCTCGACAGTCCCTCAACACCGGGGAGCTGTTTTTT.